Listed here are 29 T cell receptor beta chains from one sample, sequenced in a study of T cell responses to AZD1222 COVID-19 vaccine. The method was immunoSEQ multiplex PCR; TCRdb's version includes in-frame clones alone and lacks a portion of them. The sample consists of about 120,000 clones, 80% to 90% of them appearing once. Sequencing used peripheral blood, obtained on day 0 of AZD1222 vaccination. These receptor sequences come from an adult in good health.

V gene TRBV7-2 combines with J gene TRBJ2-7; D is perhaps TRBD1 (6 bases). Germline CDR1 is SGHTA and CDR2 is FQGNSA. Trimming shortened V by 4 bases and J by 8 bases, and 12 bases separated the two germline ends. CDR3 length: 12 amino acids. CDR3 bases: TGTGCCAGCAGCTCTAACAGGGTGAAGCAGTACTTC. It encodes CASSSNRVKQYF.

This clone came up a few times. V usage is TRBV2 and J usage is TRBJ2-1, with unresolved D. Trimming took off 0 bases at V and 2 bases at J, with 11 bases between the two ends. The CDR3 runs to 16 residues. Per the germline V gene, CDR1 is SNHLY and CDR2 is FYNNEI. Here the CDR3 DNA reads TGTGCCAGCAGTGAAGCGCTTCCGGGCGCCTACAATGAGCAGTTCTTC. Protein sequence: CASSEALPGAYNEQFF.

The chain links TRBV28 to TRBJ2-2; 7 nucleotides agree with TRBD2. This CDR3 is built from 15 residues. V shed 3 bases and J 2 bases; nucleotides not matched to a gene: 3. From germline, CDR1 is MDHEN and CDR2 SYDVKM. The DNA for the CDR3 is TGTGCCAGCAGTTTGGGGACTATTAACACCGGGGAGCTGTTTTTT. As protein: CASSLGTINTGELFF.

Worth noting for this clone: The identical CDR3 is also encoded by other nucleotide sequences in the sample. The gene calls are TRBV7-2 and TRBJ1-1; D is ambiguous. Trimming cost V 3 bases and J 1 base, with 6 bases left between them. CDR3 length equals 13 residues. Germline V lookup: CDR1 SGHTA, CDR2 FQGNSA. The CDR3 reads CASSLGRNTEAFF. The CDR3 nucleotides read TGTGCCAGCAGCTTGGGCAGGAACACTGAAGCTTTCTTT.

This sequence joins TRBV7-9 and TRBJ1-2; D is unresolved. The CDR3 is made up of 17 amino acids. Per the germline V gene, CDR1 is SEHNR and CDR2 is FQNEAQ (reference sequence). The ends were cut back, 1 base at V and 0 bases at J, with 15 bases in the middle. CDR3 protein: CASSLGGGSPANYGYTF. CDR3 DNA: TGTGCCAGCAGCTTAGGAGGCGGGTCCCCAGCTAACTATGGCTACACCTTC.

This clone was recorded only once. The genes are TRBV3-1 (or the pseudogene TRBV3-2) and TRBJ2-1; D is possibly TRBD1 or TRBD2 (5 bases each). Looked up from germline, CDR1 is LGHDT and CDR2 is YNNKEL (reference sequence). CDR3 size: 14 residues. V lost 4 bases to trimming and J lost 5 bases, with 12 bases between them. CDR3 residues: CASSLGPPNNEQFF. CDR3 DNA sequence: TGTGCCAGCAGCCTGGGACCACCGAACAATGAGCAGTTCTTC.

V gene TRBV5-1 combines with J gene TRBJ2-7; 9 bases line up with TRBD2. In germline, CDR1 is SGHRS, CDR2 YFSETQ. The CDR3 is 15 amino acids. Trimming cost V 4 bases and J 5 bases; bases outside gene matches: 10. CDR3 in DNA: TGCGCCAGCAGCGCATTAGCGGGAGAACCCCACGAGCAGTACTTC. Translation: CASSALAGEPHEQYF.

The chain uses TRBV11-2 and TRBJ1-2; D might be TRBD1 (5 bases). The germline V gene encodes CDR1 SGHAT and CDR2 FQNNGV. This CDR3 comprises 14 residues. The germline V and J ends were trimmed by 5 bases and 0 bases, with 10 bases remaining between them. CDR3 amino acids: CASSAGTANYGYTF. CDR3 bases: TGTGCCAGCAGCGCAGGGACGGCTAACTATGGCTACACCTTC.

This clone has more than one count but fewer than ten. The CDR3 sequence is CATRSQREGRSELFF. The CDR3 nucleotides are TGTGCCACGCGCTCTCAGAGGGAGGGCCGTTCGGAGCTGTTTTTT. V usage is TRBV7-9 and J usage is TRBJ2-2, with 7 bases aligning to TRBD2. The CDR3 extends over 15 amino acids. Germline V gene lookup returns CDR1 SEHNR and CDR2 FQNEAQ (reference sequence). V shed 10 bases, J shed 10 bases, and the junction held 18 bases outside the gene matches.

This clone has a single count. Written as DNA, the CDR3 is TGTGCCAGCTCACCGAAAGAGCCTGAAGCTTTCTTT. Amino acids: CASSPKEPEAFF. V and J are TRBV18 and TRBJ1-1; no definite D call. The germline V and J ends were trimmed by 3 bases and 6 bases, with 8 bases remaining between them. Germline V gene sequence: CDR1 KGHSH, CDR2 LQKENI. The CDR3 covers 12 residues.

CDR3 nucleotides: TGTGCCAGCATCGAGGGAGGGATTGGCAATCAGCCCCAGCATTTT. It is translated as CASIEGGIGNQPQHF. The chain recombines TRBV28 with TRBJ1-5; D remains ambiguous. The CDR3 contains 15 residues. Trimming cost V 7 bases and J 2 bases, with 15 bases left between them. Germline V gene sequence: CDR1 MDHEN, CDR2 SYDVKM.

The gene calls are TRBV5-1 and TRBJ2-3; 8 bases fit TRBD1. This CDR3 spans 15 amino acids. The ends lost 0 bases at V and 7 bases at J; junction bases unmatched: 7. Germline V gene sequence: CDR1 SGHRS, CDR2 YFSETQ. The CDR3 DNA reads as TGCGCCAGCAGCTTGGCCGGACAGGGTCTGAATACGCAGTATTTT. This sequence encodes CASSLAGQGLNTQYF.

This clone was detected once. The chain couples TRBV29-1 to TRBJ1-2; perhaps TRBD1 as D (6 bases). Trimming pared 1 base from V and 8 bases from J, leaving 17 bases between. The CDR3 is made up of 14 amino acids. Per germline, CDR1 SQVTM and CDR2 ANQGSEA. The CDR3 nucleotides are TGCAGCGTTGAAGCGAACGAGGGACATCAGGGCTACACCTTC. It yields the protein CSVEANEGHQGYTF. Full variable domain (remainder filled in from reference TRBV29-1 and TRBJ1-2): SAVISQKPSRDICQRGTSLTIQCQVDSQVTMMFWYRQQPGQSLTLIATANQGSEATYESGFVIDKFPISRPNLTFSTLTVSNMSPEDSSIYLCSVEANEGHQGYTFGSGTRLTVV.

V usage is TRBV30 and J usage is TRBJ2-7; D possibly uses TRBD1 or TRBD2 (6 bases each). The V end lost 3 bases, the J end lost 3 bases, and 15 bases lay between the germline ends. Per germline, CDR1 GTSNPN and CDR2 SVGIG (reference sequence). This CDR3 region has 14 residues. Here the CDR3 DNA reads TGTGCCTGGAGCAAAGTAGGGGGGTTCTACGAGCAGTACTTC. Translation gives CAWSKVGGFYEQYF. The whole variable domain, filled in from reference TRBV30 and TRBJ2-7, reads SQTIHQWPATLVQPVGSPLSLECTVEGTSNPNLYWYRQAAGRGLQLLFYSVGIGQISSEVPQNLSASRPQDRQFILSSKKLLLSDSGFYLCAWSKVGGFYEQYFGPGTRLTVT.

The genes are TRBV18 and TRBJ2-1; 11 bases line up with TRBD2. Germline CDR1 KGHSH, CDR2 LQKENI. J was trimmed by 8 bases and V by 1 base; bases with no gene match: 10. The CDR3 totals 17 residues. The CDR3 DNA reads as TGTGCCAGCTCACCACAGGGCAACCTAGCGGGAGGCCATGAGCAGTTCTTC. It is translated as CASSPQGNLAGGHEQFF.

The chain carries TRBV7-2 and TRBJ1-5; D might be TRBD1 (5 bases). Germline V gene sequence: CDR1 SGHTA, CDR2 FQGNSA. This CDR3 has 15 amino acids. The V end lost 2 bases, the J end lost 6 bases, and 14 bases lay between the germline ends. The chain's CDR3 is CASSLSSGGGQPQHF. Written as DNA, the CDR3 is TGTGCCAGCAGCTTATCATCGGGGGGAGGTCAGCCCCAGCATTTT.

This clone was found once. CDR3: CASSLVGGQTNSPLHF. In DNA, the CDR3 is TGTGCCAGCAGCTTGGTGGGAGGACAGACGAATTCACCCCTCCACTTT. The chain recombines TRBV5-6 with TRBJ1-6; possibly TRBD1 for D (6 bases). This CDR3 is built from 16 residues. Germline CDR1 is SGHDT and CDR2 is YYEEEE. Trimming removed 0 bases from V and 7 bases from J, with 14 bases in between. The variable domain in full, completed from reference TRBV5-6 and TRBJ1-6, reads DAGVTQSPTHLIKTRGQQVTLRCSPKSGHDTVSWYQQALGQGPQFIFQYYEEEERQRGNFPDRFSGHQFPNYSSELNVNALLLGDSALYLCASSLVGGQTNSPLHFGNGTRLTVT.

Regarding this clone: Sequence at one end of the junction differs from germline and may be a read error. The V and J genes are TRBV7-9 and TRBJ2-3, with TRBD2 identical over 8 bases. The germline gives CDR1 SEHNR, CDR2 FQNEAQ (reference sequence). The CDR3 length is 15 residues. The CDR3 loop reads CASSLAGQVTDTQYF. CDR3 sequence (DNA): TGTGCCAGCAGCCTAGCGGGCCAAGTCACAGATACGCAGTATTTT.

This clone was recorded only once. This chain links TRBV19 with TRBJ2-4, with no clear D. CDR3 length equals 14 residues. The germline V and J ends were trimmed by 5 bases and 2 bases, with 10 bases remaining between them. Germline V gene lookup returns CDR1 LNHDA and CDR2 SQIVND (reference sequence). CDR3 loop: CASSVRESKNIQYF. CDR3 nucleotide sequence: TGTGCCAGTAGTGTCCGAGAATCCAAAAACATTCAGTACTTC.

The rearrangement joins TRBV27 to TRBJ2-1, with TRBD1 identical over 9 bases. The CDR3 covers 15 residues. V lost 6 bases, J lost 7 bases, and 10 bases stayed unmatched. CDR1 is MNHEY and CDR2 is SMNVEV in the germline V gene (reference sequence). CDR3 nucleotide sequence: TGTGCCAGCAGCCCGATAGGGACAGGGCAAAATGAGCAGTTCTTC. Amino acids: CASSPIGTGQNEQFF.

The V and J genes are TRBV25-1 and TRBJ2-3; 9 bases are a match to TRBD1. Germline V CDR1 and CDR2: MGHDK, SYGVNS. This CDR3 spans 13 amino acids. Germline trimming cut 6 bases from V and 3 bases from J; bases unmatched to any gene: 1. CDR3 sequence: CASRDRGTDTQYF. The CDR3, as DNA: TGTGCCAGCAGGGACAGGGGTACAGATACGCAGTATTTT. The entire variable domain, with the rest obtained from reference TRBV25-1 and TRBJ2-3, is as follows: EADIYQTPRYLVIGTGKKITLECSQTMGHDKMYWYQQDPGMELHLIHYSYGVNSTEKGDLSSESTVSRIRTEHFPLTLESARPSHTSQYLCASRDRGTDTQYFGPGTRLTVL.

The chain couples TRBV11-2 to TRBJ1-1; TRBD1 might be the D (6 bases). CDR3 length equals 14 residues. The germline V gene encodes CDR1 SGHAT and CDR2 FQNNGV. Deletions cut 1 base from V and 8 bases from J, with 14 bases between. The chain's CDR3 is CASSLVLGAGEAFF. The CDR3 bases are TGTGCCAGCAGCTTAGTTCTGGGGGCGGGGGAAGCTTTCTTT.

The CDR3 here is CASRGGANTGELFF. CDR3 in DNA: TGTGCCAGCCGCGGGGGCGCGAACACCGGGGAGCTGTTTTTT. The rearrangement links TRBV6-5 to TRBJ2-2, with a weak D call TRBD2 (7 bases). The CDR3 loop spans 14 amino acids. Trimming stripped 8 bases from V and 0 bases from J, with 10 bases between. Germline loops: CDR1 MNHEY, CDR2 SVGAGI.

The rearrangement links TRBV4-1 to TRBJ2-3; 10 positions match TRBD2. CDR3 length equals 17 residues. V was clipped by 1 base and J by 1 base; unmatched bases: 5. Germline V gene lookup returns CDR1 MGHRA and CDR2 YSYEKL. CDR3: CASSQGSSGSGTDTQYF. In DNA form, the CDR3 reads TGCGCCAGCAGCCAAGGGTCTAGCGGGAGTGGCACAGATACGCAGTATTTT.

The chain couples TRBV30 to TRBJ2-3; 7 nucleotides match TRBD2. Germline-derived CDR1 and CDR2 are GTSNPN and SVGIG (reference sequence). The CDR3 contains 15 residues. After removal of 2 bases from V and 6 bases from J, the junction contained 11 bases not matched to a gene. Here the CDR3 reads CAWSREGGPGDTQYF. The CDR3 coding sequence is TGTGCCTGGAGTAGAGAGGGAGGGCCAGGTGATACGCAGTATTTT.

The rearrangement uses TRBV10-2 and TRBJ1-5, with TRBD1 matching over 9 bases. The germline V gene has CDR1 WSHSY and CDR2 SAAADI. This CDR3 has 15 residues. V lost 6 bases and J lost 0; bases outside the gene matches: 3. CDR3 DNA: TGCGCCAGCAGGGAGACAGGGGGTAGCAATCAGCCCCAGCATTTT. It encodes CASRETGGSNQPQHF.

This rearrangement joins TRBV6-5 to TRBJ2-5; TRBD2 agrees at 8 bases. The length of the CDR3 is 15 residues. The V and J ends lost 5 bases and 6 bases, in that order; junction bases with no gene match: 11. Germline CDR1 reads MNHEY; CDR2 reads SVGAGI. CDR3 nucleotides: TGTGCCAGCAGTCCCAACACCGGGGGGGGAAAGACCCAGTACTTC. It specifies CASSPNTGGGKTQYF.

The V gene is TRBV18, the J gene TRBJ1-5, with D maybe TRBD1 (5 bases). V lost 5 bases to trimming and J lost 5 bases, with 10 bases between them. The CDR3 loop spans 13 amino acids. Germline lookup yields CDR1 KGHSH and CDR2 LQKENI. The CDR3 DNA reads TGTGCCAGCTCAGAGCCGGGGCATCAGCCCCAGCATTTT. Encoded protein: CASSEPGHQPQHF.

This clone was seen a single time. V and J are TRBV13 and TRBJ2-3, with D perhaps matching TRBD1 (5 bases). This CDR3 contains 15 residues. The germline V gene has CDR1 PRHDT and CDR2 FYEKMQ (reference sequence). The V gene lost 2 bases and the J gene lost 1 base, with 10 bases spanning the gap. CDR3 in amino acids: CASSLRGLGTDTQYF. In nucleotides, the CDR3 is TGTGCCAGCAGCTTAAGGGGATTGGGCACAGATACGCAGTATTTT.